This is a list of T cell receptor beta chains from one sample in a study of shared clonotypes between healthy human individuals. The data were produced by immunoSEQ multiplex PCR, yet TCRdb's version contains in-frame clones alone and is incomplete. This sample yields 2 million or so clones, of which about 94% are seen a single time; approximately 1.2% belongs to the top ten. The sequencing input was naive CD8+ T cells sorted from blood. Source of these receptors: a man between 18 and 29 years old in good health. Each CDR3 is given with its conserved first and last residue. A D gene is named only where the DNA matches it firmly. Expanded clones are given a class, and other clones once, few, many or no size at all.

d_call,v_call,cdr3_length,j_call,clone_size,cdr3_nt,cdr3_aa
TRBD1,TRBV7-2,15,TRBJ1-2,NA,TGTGCCAGCAGCTTCGACAGGGCCCATTTAGGTGGCTACACCTTC,CASSFDRAHLGGYTF
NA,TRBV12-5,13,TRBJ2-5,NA,TGTGCTAGTGGCCTCCCTGGCCAGGAGACCCAGTACTTC,CASGLPGQETQYF
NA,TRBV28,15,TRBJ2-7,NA,TGTGCCAGCAGCTATGGGGCAGGGGCGGACTACGAGCAGTACTTC,CASSYGAGADYEQYF
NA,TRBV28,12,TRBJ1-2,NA,TGTGCCAGCAGTCACGGGACTCATGGCTACACCTTC,CASSHGTHGYTF
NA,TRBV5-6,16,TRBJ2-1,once,TGTGCCAGCAGCTTGGCCTTGGGGGGGCCCTACAATGAGCAGTTCTTC,CASSLALGGPYNEQFF
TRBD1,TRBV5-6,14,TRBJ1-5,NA,TGTGCCAGCAGCTTTGGGACAGGGGAGGCGCCCCAGCATTTT,CASSFGTGEAPQHF
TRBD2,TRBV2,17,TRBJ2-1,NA,TGTGCCAGCAGTGAATTTCGGCGGGGGGCCCTCTACAATGAGCAGTTCTTC,CASSEFRRGALYNEQFF
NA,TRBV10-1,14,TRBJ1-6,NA,TGCGCCAGCAGTGAGCGGGGGTACGGTTCACCCCTCCACTTT,CASSERGYGSPLHF
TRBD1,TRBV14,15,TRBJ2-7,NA,TGTGCCAGCAGCCTCCCGGGACAGGGATACTACGAGCAGTACTTC,CASSLPGQGYYEQYF
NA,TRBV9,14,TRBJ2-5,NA,TGTGCCAGCAGCGAGAATAGCGAATTAGAGACCCAGTACTTC,CASSENSELETQYF
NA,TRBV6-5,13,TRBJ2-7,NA,TGTGCCAGCAGTTACAGAGGTGCCTACGAGCAGTACTTC,CASSYRGAYEQYF
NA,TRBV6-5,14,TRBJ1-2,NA,TGTGCCAGCAGTCACTATGACACCAGCTATGGCTACACCTTC,CASSHYDTSYGYTF
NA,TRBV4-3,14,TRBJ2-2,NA,TGCGCCAGCAGCCAAGGGCTAGGAACCGGGGAGCTGTTTTTT,CASSQGLGTGELFF
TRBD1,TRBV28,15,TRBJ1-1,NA,TGTGCCAGCAGCGGGACAGGGGAACCGAACACTGAAGCTTTCTTT,CASSGTGEPNTEAFF
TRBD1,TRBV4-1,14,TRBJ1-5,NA,TGCGCCAGCAGCCCCAGACAGGGGTATCAGCCCCAGCATTTT,CASSPRQGYQPQHF
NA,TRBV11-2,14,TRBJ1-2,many,TGTGCCAGCAGCTTAGGCCCTCAGGGCTATGGCTACACCTTC,CASSLGPQGYGYTF